This T cell receptor beta chain was captured by sequencing in a study of T cell responses to AZD1222 COVID-19 vaccine. General study results and limits: Reportedly, nearly half of unique spike TCRs recognized epitopes outside B.1.351/B.1.1.7 mutations. Increases in Spike-specific TCR breadth and depth were seen after two AZD1222 doses.

The CDR3 is made up of 15 amino acids. Per germline, CDR1 SGHVS and CDR2 FQNEAQ. V lost 2 bases and J lost 4, with 14 bases in between. On this clone: Its cognate antigen is unknown.

Method: immunoSEQ multiplex PCR; TCRdb's copy keeps in-frame clones and lacks some. The data show approximately 100,000 clones, about nine tenths seen once. This receptor was taken from an adult in good health. This rearrangement joins TRBV7-8 to TRBJ1-1, with D uncertain. Sequencing was performed on peripheral blood, taken on day 0 of AZD1222 vaccination. As DNA, the CDR3 is TGTGCCAGCAGCTTATATGGGCAGTCAGGCACTGAAGCTTTCTTT. Amino acids: CASSLYGQSGTEAFF. Full variable domain (missing parts from reference TRBV7-8 and TRBJ1-1): GAGVSQSPRYKVAKRGQDVALRCDPISGHVSLFWYQQALGQGPEFLTYFQNEAQLDKSGLPSDRFFAERPEGSVSTLKIQRTQQEDSAVYLCASSLYGQSGTEAFFGQGTRLTVV.